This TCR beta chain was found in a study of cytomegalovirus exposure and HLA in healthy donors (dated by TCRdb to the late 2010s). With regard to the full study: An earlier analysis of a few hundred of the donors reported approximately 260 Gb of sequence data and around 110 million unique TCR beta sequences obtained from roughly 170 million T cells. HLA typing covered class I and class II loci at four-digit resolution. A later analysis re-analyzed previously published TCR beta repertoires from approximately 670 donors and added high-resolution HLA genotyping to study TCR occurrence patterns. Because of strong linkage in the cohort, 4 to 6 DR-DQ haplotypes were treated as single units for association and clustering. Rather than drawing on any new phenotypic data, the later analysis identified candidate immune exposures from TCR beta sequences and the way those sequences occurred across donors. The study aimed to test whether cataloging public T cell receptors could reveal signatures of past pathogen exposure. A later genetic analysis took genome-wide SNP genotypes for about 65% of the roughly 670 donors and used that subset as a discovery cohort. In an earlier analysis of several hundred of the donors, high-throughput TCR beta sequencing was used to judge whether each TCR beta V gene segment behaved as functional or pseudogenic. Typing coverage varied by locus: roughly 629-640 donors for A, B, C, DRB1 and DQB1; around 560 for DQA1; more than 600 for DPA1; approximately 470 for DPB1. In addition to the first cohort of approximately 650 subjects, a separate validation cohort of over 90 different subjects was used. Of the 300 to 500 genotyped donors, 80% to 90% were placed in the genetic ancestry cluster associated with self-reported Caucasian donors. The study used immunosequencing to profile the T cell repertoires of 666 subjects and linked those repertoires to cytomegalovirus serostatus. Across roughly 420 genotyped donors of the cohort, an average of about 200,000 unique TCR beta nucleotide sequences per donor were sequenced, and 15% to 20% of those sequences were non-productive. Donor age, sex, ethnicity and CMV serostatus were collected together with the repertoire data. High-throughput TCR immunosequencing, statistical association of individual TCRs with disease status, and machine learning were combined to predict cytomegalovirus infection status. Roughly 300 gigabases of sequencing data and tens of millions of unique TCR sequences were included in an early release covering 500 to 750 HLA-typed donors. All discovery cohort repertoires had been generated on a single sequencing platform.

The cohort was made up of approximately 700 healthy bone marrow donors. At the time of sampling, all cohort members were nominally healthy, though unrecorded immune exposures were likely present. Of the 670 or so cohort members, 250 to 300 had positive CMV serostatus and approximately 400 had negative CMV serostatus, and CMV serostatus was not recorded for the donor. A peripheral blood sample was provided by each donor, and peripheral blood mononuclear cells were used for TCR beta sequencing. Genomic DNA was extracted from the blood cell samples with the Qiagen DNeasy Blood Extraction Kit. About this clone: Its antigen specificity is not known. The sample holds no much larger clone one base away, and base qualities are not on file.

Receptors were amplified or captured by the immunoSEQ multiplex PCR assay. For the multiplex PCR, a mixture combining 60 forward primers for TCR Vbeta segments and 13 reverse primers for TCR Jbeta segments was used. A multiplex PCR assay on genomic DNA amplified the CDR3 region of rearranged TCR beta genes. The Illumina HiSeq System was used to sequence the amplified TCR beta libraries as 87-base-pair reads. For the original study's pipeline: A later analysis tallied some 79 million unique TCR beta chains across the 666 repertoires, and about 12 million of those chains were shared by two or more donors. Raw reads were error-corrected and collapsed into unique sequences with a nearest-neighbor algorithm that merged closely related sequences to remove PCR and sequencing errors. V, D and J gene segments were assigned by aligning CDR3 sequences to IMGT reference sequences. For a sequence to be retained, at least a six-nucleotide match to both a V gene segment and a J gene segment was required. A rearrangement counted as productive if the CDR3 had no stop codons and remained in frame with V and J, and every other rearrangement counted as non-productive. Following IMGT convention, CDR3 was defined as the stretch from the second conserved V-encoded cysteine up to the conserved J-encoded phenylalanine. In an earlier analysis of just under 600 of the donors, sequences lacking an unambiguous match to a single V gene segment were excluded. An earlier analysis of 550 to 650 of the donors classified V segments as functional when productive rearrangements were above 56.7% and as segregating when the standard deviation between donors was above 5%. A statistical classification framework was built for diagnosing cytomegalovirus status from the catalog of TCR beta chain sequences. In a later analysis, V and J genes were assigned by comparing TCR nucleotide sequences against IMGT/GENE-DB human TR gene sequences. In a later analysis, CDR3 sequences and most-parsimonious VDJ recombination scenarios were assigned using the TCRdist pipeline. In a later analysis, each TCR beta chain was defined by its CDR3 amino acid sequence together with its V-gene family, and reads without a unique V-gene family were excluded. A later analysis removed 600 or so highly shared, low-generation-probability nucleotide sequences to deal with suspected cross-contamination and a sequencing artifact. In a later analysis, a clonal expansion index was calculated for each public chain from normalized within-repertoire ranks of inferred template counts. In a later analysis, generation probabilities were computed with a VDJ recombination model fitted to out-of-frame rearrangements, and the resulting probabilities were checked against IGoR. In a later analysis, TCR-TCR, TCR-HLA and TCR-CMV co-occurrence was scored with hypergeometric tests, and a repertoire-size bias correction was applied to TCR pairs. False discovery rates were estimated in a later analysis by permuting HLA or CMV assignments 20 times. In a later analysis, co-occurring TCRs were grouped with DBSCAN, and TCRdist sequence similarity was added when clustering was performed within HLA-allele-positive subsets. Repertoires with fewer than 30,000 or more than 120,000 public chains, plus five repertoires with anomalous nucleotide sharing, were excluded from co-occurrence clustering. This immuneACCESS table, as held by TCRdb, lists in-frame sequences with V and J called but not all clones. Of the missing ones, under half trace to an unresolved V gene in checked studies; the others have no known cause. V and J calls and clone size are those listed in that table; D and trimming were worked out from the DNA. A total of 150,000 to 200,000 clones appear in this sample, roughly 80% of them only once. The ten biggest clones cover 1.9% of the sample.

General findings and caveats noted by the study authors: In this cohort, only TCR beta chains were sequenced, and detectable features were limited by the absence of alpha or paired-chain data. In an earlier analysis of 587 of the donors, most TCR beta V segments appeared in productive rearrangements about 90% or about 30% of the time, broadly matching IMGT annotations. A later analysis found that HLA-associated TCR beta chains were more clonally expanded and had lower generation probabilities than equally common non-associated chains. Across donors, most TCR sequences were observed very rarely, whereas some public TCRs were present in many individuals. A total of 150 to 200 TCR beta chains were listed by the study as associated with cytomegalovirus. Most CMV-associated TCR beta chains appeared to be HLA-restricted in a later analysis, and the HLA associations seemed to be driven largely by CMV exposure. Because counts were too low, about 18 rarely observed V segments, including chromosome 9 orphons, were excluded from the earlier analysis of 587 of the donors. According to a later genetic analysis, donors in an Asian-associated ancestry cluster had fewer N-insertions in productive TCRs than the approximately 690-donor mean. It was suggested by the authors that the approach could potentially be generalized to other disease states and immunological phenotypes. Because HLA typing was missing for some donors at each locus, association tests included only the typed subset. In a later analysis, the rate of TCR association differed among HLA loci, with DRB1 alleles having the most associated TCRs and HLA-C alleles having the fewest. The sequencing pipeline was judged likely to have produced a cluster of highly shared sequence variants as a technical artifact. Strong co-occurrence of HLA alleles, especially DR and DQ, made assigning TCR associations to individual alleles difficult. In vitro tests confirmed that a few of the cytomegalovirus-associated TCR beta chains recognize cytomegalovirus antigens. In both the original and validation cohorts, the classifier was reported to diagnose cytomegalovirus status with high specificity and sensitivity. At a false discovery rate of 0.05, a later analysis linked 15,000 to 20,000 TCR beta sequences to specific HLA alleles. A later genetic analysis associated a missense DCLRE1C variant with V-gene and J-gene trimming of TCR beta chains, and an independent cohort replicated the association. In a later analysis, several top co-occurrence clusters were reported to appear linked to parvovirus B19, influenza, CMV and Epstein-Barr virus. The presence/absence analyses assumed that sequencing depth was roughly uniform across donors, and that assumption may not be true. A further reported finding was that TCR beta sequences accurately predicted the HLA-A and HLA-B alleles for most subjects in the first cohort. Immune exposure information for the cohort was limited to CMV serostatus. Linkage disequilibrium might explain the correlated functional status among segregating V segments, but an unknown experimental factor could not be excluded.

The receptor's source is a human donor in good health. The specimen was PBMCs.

The DNA reads TGTGCCAGCAGGGCGGGACAGGGAGCCGTCTACGAGCAGTACTTC. It is translated as CASRAGQGAVYEQYF. This chain is built from TRBV5-6 and TRBJ2-7; 9 nucleotides in the junction match TRBD1. For CDR1 and CDR2, the germline V gene lists SGHDT and YYEEEE. Counted from cysteine to phenylalanine, this CDR3 has 15 amino acids. The retained sequence is limited to the CDR3, 45 bases, with the frame set at the first base. V and J are trimmed by 5 bases and 3 bases, and the gene matches miss 9 bases of the junction.